This T cell receptor beta chain was profiled in a study of blood T cell repertoires in COVID-19. The overall study: PBMCs, B-cell-depleted T cells, or T cells provided the cDNA or gDNA that made up the material.

The CDR3 contains 15 residues. V dropped 0 bases and J dropped 0 bases, with 8 bases sitting between them. Germline CDR1 reads MNHEY; CDR2 reads SVGEGT. The protocol was immunoSEQ multiplex PCR, while the TCRdb copy is restricted to in-frame clones and leaves out a portion. The data show 75,000 to 95,000 clones, 90% to 95% seen once. This clone was found once. The J gene is TRBJ1-1, the V gene TRBV6-2 or TRBV6-3, with D unresolved. This receptor was obtained from a man in his 60s with acute or convalescent COVID-19. Specimen: peripheral blood. CDR3: CASSYSSLMNTEAFF. CDR3 DNA sequence: TGTGCCAGCAGTTACTCGAGCCTCATGAACACTGAAGCTTTCTTT.